These T cell receptor beta chains were read from a single sample in a study of tumor-infiltrating T cells and Merkel cell polyomavirus. Measured with immunoSEQ multiplex PCR; TCRdb has only the in-frame clones, and not every one. This sample has about a thousand clones, with approximately 90% found just once. Source material: Merkel cell polyomavirus peptide tetramer+ CD8+ T cells sorted from blood. These receptors came from a man in his sixties with Merkel cell carcinoma. Each CDR3 is given with its conserved first and last residue. D genes are given only for firm matches. Some rows mark clone size as missing; the rest say once, few, many or name a class of expanded clone.

>-|-|TRBJ2-6|TRBV4-3
TGCGCCAGCAGCCAAGAAGGAGGGCCTGGGGCCAACGTCCTGACTTTC
CASSQEGGPGANVLTF
>-|-|TRBJ2-7|TRBV27
TGTGCCAGCACCTTATCGCGGGACAGCTACGAGCAGTACTTC
CASTLSRDSYEQYF
>-|-|TRBJ2-1|TRBV7-8
TGTGCCAGCAGCCCGATGCCGGGAGTACTTGAGCAGTTCTTC
CASSPMPGVLEQFF
>-|once|TRBJ2-7|TRBV30
TGTGCCTGGAAGGTGACAGCTGCGGGGGAGCAGTACTTC
CAWKVTAAGEQYF
>-|-|TRBJ2-7|TRBV9
TGTGCCAGCAGCCCCGGGTCGATAGGAAGACAGTACTTC
CASSPGSIGRQYF
>-|-|TRBJ1-3|TRBV30
TGTGCCTGGAGTAAATTTGGGGCTAGCTCTGGAAACACCATATATTTT
CAWSKFGASSGNTIYF
>-|once|TRBJ1-5|TRBV2
TGTGCCAGCAGTAGGGACAAAGATCAGCCCCAGCATTTT
CASSRDKDQPQHF
>TRBD1|-|TRBJ1-5|TRBV2
TGTGCCAGCAGCCTGGGACAGGGAATGAATCAGCCCCAGCATTTT
CASSLGQGMNQPQHF
>-|-|TRBJ1-6|TRBV6-5
TGTGCCAGCAGTTACAGGGAGTATTCACCCCTCCACTTT
CASSYREYSPLHF
>TRBD1|-|TRBJ1-1|TRBV5-1
TGCGCCAGCAGCCGAACAGGGGTTGGGGCTGAAGCTTTCTTT
CASSRTGVGAEAFF
>TRBD2|-|TRBJ2-1|TRBV11-3
TGTGCCAGCAGCTTACTTAGCGGGAGCAATGAGCAGTTCTTC
CASSLLSGSNEQFF
>TRBD2|-|TRBJ2-1|TRBV11-3
TGTGCCAGCAGCTCCTCCTCGACTAGCGGGAGTAACAATGAGCAGTTCTTC
CASSSSSTSGSNNEQFF
>-|once|TRBJ1-1|TRBV5-1
TGCGCCAGCAGCTTGAGGGGTGGTGGTAAGAACACTGAAGCTTTCTTT
CASSLRGGGKNTEAFF
>TRBD1|-|TRBJ2-5|TRBV14
TGTGCCAGCAGCCAAGGGGACAGGGTTCAAGAGACCCAGTACTTC
CASSQGDRVQETQYF
>TRBD1|-|TRBJ1-5|TRBV19
TGTGCCAGTAGTAGTCTTGCCCGGACAGGGCGAAATCAGCCCCAGCATTTT
CASSSLARTGRNQPQHF
>-|-|TRBJ1-3|TRBV29-1
TGCAGCGTTGAAGAGTCTCGGAACACCATATATTTT
CSVEESRNTIYF
>-|-|TRBJ1-4|TRBV5-1
TGCGCCAGCAGCGTAGAAAGTTCGCTCAATGAAAAACTGTTTTTT
CASSVESSLNEKLFF
>TRBD2|-|TRBJ2-2|TRBV6-4
TGTGCCAGCAGCCCCGGGGGGGCCGCCGGGGAGCTGTTTTTT
CASSPGGAAGELFF
>-|-|TRBJ2-6|TRBV18
TGTGCCAGCTCACCACTTTCCTATGCAGGGGTCCCTTCTGGGGCCAACGTCCTGACTTTC
CASSPLSYAGVPSGANVLTF
>-|-|TRBJ2-2|TRBV11-2
TGTGCCAGCAGCTTATATTCCGGTACCGGGGAGCTGTTTTTT
CASSLYSGTGELFF
>TRBD1|-|TRBJ2-3|TRBV15
TGTGCCACCAAGCCTTCGGGGACAGCCGTCAATACGCAGTATTTT
CATKPSGTAVNTQYF
>TRBD1|-|TRBJ1-5|TRBV19
TGTGCCAGTAGCCCACAGGGGGCTAGCAATCAGCCCCAGCATTTT
CASSPQGASNQPQHF
>-|-|TRBJ2-5|TRBV7-9
TGTGCCAGCAGCTTAGGTCAGGGAAACCAAGAGACCCAGTACTTC
CASSLGQGNQETQYF
>-|once|TRBJ2-2|TRBV9
TGTGCCAGCAGCGTAGAGCGGAACACCGGGGAGCTGTTTTTT
CASSVERNTGELFF
>-|-|TRBJ1-6|TRBV10-1
TGCGCCAGCAGTGACCAACAGAATTCACCCCTCCACTTT
CASSDQQNSPLHF
>TRBD2|-|TRBJ2-1|TRBV15
TGTGCCACCAGCAGAGATTCAGCGGGAGCCTACAATGAGCAGTTCTTC
CATSRDSAGAYNEQFF
>TRBD1|-|TRBJ1-5|TRBV7-2
TGTGCCAGCAGCTCGCGACCAAGCCGGGACAGAAATCAGCCCCAGCATTTT
CASSSRPSRDRNQPQHF
>TRBD1|once|TRBJ1-1|TRBV11-2
TGTGCCAGCAGCTTGGACAGGGCACTTGAAGCTTTCTTT
CASSLDRALEAFF
>-|-|TRBJ1-2|TRBV19
TGTGCCACCAACGGACAAACTAACTATGGCTACACCTTC
CATNGQTNYGYTF
>-|-|TRBJ1-5|TRBV6-6
TGTGCCAGCAGTTACGGAGGGGCTAAGAATCAGCCCCAGCATTTT
CASSYGGAKNQPQHF
>-|-|TRBJ1-1|TRBV11-3
TGTGCCAGCAGCTTAGTCGTGGCAATGAACACTGAAGCTTTCTTT
CASSLVVAMNTEAFF
>TRBD1|-|TRBJ1-1|TRBV6-5
TGTGCCAGCAGTTCTAGACAGGGAAAAGCTTTCTTT
CASSSRQGKAFF
>TRBD2|once|TRBJ2-2|TRBV5-1
TGCGCCAGCAGCTCCCGAACTAGCGGGGCGCCCGGGGAGCTGTTTTTT
CASSSRTSGAPGELFF
>-|-|TRBJ2-7|TRBV11-2
TGTGCCAGCAGCTTTACAGCTAACTCCTACGAGCAGTACTTC
CASSFTANSYEQYF
>-|few|TRBJ2-7|TRBV5-1
TGCGCCAGCAGCCCCCAGGAGGAGAAGCAGTACTTC
CASSPQEEKQYF
>-|-|TRBJ2-2|TRBV4-2
TGTGCCAGCAGCCAAGATGGAGGGGTAACACGGATCGGGGAGCTGTTTTTT
CASSQDGGVTRIGELFF
>TRBD2|-|TRBJ2-2|TRBV11-2
TGTGCCAGCAGCCTCAGACTAGCGGGGCTAGGGGTCACCGGGGAGCTGTTTTTT
CASSLRLAGLGVTGELFF
>TRBD2|-|TRBJ2-3|TRBV10-3
TGTGCCATCGCGGGGGGCACAGATACGCAGTATTTT
CAIAGGTDTQYF
>-|-|TRBJ1-5|TRBV11-2
TGTGCCAGCAGTCCGGGTGGTCAGCCCCAGCATTTT
CASSPGGQPQHF
>-|-|TRBJ1-2|TRBV7-8
TGTGCCAGCAGCTCCCCTGTCAGGCAGGGCGATGGCTACACCTTC
CASSSPVRQGDGYTF